Below, one TCR beta chain is given with its context. This sample is part of a study of shared clonotypes between healthy human individuals. The method was immunoSEQ multiplex PCR; TCRdb's version includes in-frame clones alone and lacks a portion of them. The sample lists 2 million to 2.5 million clones; 85% to 95% were seen once. Germline values: CDR1 MNHNY, CDR2 SVGAGI (reference sequence). The CDR3 runs 13 residues. Trimming stripped 5 bases from V and 3 bases from J, with 11 bases between. This sequence originates from a man between 18 and 29 years old in good health. Some clones in this sample may be carry-over from other donors' samples. The specimen sequenced was naive CD4+ T cells from PBMCs. Subset noted: CD45RA+ positively selected. The J gene is TRBJ2-7, the V gene TRBV6-6, with D possibly being TRBD1 or TRBD2 (5 bases each). The CDR3 loop is CASSVGRIYEQYF. The CDR3 coding sequence is TGTGCCAGCAGTGTGGGACGGATCTACGAGCAGTACTTC.